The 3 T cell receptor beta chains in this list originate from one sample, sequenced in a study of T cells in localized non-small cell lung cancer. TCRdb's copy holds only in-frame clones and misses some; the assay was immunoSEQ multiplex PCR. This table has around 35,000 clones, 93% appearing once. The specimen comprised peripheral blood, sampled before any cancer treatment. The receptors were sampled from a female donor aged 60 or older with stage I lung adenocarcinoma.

In DNA, the CDR3 is TGTGCCAGTAGTATAGTACCAGGTCGGCTAGCGGGGAACTCCTACGAGCAGTACGTC. Translated, it gives CASSIVPGRLAGNSYEQYV. J is TRBJ2-7 and V is TRBV19; 9 bases fit TRBD2. The CDR3 is 19 amino acids. From germline, CDR1 is LNHDA and CDR2 SQIVND (reference sequence). The junction had 13 bases not matched to a gene; V was cut back by 1 base and J by 0 bases.

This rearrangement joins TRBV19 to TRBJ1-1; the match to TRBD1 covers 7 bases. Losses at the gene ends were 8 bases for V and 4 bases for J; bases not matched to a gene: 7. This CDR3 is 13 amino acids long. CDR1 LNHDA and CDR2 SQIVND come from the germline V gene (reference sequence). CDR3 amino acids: CASCEGQSTEAFF. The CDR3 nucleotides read TGTGCCAGTTGTGAGGGACAGTCCACTGAAGCTTTCTTT.

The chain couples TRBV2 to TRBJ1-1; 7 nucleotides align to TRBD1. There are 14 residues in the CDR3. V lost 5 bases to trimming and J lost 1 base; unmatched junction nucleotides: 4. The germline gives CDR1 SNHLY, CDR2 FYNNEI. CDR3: CASSTRTGNTEAFF. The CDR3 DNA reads TGTGCCAGCAGTACCAGGACAGGGAACACTGAAGCTTTCTTT. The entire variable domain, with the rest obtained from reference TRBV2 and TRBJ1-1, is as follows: EPEVTQTPSHQVTQMGQEVILRCVPISNHLYFYWYRQILGQKVEFLVSFYNNEISEKSEIFDDQFSVERPDGSNFTLKIRSTKLEDSAMYFCASSTRTGNTEAFFGQGTRLTVV.